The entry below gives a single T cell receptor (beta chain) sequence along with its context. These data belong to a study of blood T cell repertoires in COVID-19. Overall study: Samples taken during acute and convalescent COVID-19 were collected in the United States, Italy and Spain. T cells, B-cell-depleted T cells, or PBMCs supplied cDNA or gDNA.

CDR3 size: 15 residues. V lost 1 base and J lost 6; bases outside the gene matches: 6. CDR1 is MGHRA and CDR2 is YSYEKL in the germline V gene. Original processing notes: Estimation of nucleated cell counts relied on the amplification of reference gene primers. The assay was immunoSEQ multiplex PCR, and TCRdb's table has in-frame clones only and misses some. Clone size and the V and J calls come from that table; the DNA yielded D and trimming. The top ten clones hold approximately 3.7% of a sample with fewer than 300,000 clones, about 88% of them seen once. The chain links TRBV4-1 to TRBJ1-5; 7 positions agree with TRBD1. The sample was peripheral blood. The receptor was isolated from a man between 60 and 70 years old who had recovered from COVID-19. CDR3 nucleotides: TGCGCCAGCAGCCAAGCCCTGCAGGGGGGTCAGCCCCAGCATTTT. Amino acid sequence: CASSQALQGGQPQHF.